The clone carrying this TCR beta chain was counted between two and nine times. This CDR3 region has 16 residues. Trimming removed 0 bases at V and 1 base at J, with 12 bases between. From germline, CDR1 is MNHEY and CDR2 SVGAGI. This record comes from a study of cytomegalovirus exposure and HLA in healthy donors. The PCR made use of 60 Vbeta and 13 Jbeta primers. Profiling relied on immunoSEQ multiplex PCR, and the TCRdb table lists in-frame clones only, not all of them. The table includes around 74,000 clones, approximately 80% detected once. The source is a man aged 35 to 55 in good health and CMV-seronegative. Sequencing was performed on PBMCs. The rearrangement joins TRBV6-5 to TRBJ1-1; tentative D call: TRBD1 (6 bases). The CDR3 sequence is CASSYSPTGRNTEAFF. In DNA, the CDR3 is TGTGCCAGCAGTTACTCTCCGACAGGCCGGAACACTGAAGCTTTCTTT.